A single sample gave rise to the 31 T cell receptor beta chains below, sequenced in a study of patients and donors after allogeneic stem cell transplantation. TCRdb fed the RT-PCR reads into MiXCR, producing one record per CDR3 protein. The table has around 150,000 distinct CDR3 sequences, about two fifths seen once. The sequenced sample was blood, either unsorted or a sorted T cell fraction (not recorded which). These receptors originate from a human donor who was either an allogeneic HSCT recipient or a stem cell or donor lymphocyte infusion donor (not recorded which). It is not recorded whose cells these are; they may come from a transplant donor.

The chain is built from TRBV28 and TRBJ1-1; D is ambiguous. Germline V gene data show CDR1 as MDHEN and CDR2 as SYDVKM. The CDR3 runs to 17 residues. Deletions cut 4 bases from V and 1 base from J, with 19 bases between. In DNA form, the CDR3 reads TGTGCCAGCAGTTCCCCTGTGATGGCCCAGCGGAACACTGAAGCTTTCTTT. It yields the protein CASSSPVMAQRNTEAFF.

This chain uses TRBV12-3 or TRBV12-4 with TRBJ2-2, with 7 bases lining up with TRBD2. V was pared by 6 bases and J by 1 base, with 11 bases of the junction left unmatched. The CDR3 has 17 residues. In DNA, the CDR3 is TGTGCCAGCAGCAGCGGGGTCTCCTGGAGGAACACCGGGGAGCTGTTTTTT. This translates into CASSSGVSWRNTGELFF.

This clonotype was seen once. The genes are TRBV20-1 and TRBJ2-7; D gene unclear. CDR1 is DFQATT and CDR2 is SNEGSKA in the germline V gene (reference sequence). Trimming removed 6 bases from V and 2 bases from J, with 14 bases in between. The CDR3 is 13 residues long. The CDR3 region has the DNA TGCAGTGCCCCTGGTCCTCGACCCTACGAGCAGTACGTC. Translating gives CSAPGPRPYEQYV.

V is TRBV6-5 and J is TRBJ2-1; D not certain. Looked up from germline, CDR1 is MNHEY and CDR2 is SVGAGI. V gave up 6 bases and J gave up 1 base, with 10 bases separating them. The CDR3 length is 14 residues. This CDR3 is CASSRSLSYNEQFF. CDR3 bases: TGTGCCAGCAGCCGAAGCCTTTCCTACAATGAGCAGTTCTTC.

This clonotype was detected a few times. This chain uses TRBV29-1 with TRBJ1-1; D unclear. Germline CDR1 SQVTM, CDR2 ANQGSEA. Trimming cost V 6 bases and J 0 bases, with 11 bases left between them. The CDR3 extends over 13 amino acids. The DNA for the CDR3 is TGCAGCGTACCCGAGGTCATGAACACTGAAGCTTTCTTT. Protein sequence: CSVPEVMNTEAFF.

This clonotype was seen a handful of times. The V call is TRBV5-4, the J call TRBJ1-1; TRBD1 agrees at 7 bases. With 4 bases clipped from V and 1 base from J, the junction kept 10 bases outside the gene matches. The germline gives CDR1 SGHNT, CDR2 YYREEE (reference sequence). The CDR3 covers 16 residues. The DNA of the CDR3 is TGTGCCAGCAGCACCAACCCGGACAGGAAGAACACTGAAGCTTTCTTT. Translated, it gives CASSTNPDRKNTEAFF.

This chain joins TRBV29-1 and TRBJ2-3, with D tentatively TRBD1 or TRBD2 (5 bases each). Per the germline V gene, CDR1 is SQVTM and CDR2 is ANQGSEA. Trimming removed 0 bases at V and 1 base at J, with 11 bases between. This CDR3 is built from 15 residues. CDR3 in amino acids: CSVEEGRRGTDTQYF. DNA for the CDR3: TGCAGCGTTGAAGAGGGACGGAGAGGCACAGATACGCAGTATTTT.

This clonotype has at least ten counts. The chain links TRBV5-5 to TRBJ1-2, with TRBD1 matching 8 bases. Germline lookup yields CDR1 SGHKS and CDR2 YYEKEE (reference sequence). The CDR3 consists of 15 residues. With V trimmed by 4 bases and J by 3 bases, 8 bases remained unmatched. CDR3 DNA: TGTGCCAGCAGCCTTATGGACAGGGCTGACTATGGCTACACCTTC. The encoded protein is CASSLMDRADYGYTF. The full variable domain, completed using reference TRBV5-5 and TRBJ1-2, is DAGVTQSPTHLIKTRGQQVTLRCSPISGHKSVSWYQQVLGQGPQFIFQYYEKEERGRGNFPDRFSARQFPNYSSELNVNALLLGDSALYLCASSLMDRADYGYTFGSGTRLTVV.

This clonotype was counted at least ten times. The chain combines TRBV18 with TRBJ1-1; no definite D call. The CDR3 runs to 11 residues. Germline CDR1 and CDR2: KGHSH and LQKENI. V lost 8 bases and J lost 1, with 5 bases in between. The CDR3: CASSPNTEAFF. The CDR3 DNA sequence: TGTGCCAGCAGCCCGAACACTGAAGCTTTCTTT.

This clonotype came up a few times. The rearrangement links TRBV6-5 to TRBJ1-2; 7 positions match TRBD1. Germline lookup yields CDR1 MNHEY and CDR2 SVGAGI. V lost 4 bases, J lost 7 bases, and 6 bases stayed unmatched. The CDR3 runs 13 residues. The CDR3 nucleotides are TGTGCCAGCAGTTCCTTGACAGGGACTGGCTACACCTTC. Protein: CASSSLTGTGYTF.

This clonotype was seen more than once but under ten times. V is TRBV12-3 or TRBV12-4 and J is TRBJ1-1, with a weak D call TRBD1 (6 bases). The germline V and J ends were trimmed by 4 bases and 4 bases, with 13 bases remaining between them. This CDR3 has 14 residues. CDR3 nucleotides: TGTGCCAGCAGTTACTTGCACAGGGCCACTGAAGCTTTCTTT. This codes for CASSYLHRATEAFF.

The genes are TRBV10-3 and TRBJ1-4; no definite D call. The CDR3 sequence is 13 residues long. V shed 3 bases and J shed 3 bases, with 5 bases lying between them. CDR1 ENHRY and CDR2 SYGVKD come from the germline V gene. CDR3 bases: TGTGCCATCAGTGAAGGCTCTAATGAAAAACTGTTTTTT. Translating gives CAISEGSNEKLFF.

This chain connects TRBV12-3 or TRBV12-4 to TRBJ2-6; perhaps TRBD2 as D (5 bases). CDR3 length equals 16 residues. V lost 3 bases to trimming and J lost 0 bases, with 9 bases between them. CDR3: CASSLHGDSGANVLTF. DNA for the CDR3: TGTGCCAGCAGTTTGCACGGGGACTCTGGGGCCAACGTCCTGACTTTC.

V gene TRBV28 combines with J gene TRBJ2-3, with D perhaps matching TRBD1 (5 bases). This CDR3 spans 15 amino acids. Trimming cost V 7 bases and J 0 bases, with 14 bases left between them. Germline values: CDR1 MDHEN, CDR2 SYDVKM. The CDR3 spells CASIERGTSTDTQYF. CDR3 DNA sequence: TGTGCCAGCATCGAAAGGGGAACTAGCACAGATACGCAGTATTTT.

This clonotype was counted between two and nine times. The gene calls are TRBV20-1 and TRBJ1-2; D uncertain. Germline CDR1 is DFQATT and CDR2 is SNEGSKA (reference sequence). Trimming pared 0 bases from V and 11 bases from J, leaving 16 bases between. The CDR3 totals 13 residues. CDR3 nucleotide sequence: TGCAGTGCTAGAGATCGATTACAGACACCGTACACCTTC. Translated: CSARDRLQTPYTF.

The chain joins TRBV12-3 or TRBV12-4 to TRBJ1-1; no clear D. The CDR3 spans 13 residues. Trimming took off 6 bases at V and 1 base at J, with 9 bases between the two ends. The DNA of the CDR3 is TGTGCCAGCAGAATCGGGGAGAACACTGAAGCTTTCTTT. This gives the protein CASRIGENTEAFF.

This clonotype was found a few times. CDR3 DNA sequence: TGCGCCAGCAGCCCTCGGGAGGCGGGAAGGGGCACTGAAGCTTTCTTT. Translating gives CASSPREAGRGTEAFF. The chain couples TRBV5-1 to TRBJ1-1; D perhaps matches TRBD1 (5 bases). The germline V gene encodes CDR1 SGHRS and CDR2 YFSETQ. The CDR3 is made up of 16 amino acids. The V gene lost 4 bases and the J gene lost 4 bases, with 20 bases spanning the gap.

The chain recombines TRBV3-1 with TRBJ2-1; no definite D call. The germline gives CDR1 LGHDT, CDR2 YNNKEL (reference sequence). The CDR3 is 11 amino acids. V lost 2 bases, J lost 8 bases, and 4 bases lay in between. The CDR3 nucleotides are TGTGCCAGCAGCCAATTACATGAGCAGTTCTTC. Its protein is CASSQLHEQFF.

The chain links TRBV12-3 or TRBV12-4 to TRBJ1-5; D unclear. This CDR3 has 15 residues. Trimming removed 6 bases from V and 5 bases from J, with 17 bases in between. CDR3 amino acids: CASSPGSYTYQPQHF. The CDR3 nucleotides read TGTGCCAGCAGCCCGGGGTCCTACACCTATCAGCCCCAGCATTTT.

The sample holds a few counts of this clonotype. The V and J genes are TRBV20-1 and TRBJ1-1; possible D gene TRBD1, 5 bases. Trimming took 2 bases from V and 5 from J, leaving 18 bases between them. Looked up from germline, CDR1 is DFQATT and CDR2 is SNEGSKA (reference sequence). The CDR3 has 15 residues. CDR3 protein: CSARRYDRFLTEAFF. The CDR3 DNA follows: TGCAGTGCTAGACGCTATGACAGATTCTTGACTGAAGCTTTCTTT.

CDR3 sequence reads: CASSHLAGVQDTQYF. In nucleotides, the CDR3 is TGCGCCAGCAGCCATCTAGCGGGGGTTCAAGATACGCAGTATTTT. The chain carries TRBV4-3 and TRBJ2-3, with 10 bases that match TRBD2. Trimming cost V 3 bases and J 5 bases; bases outside gene matches: 5. CDR1 is LGHNA, CDR2 YSLEER, per germline. This CDR3 has 15 amino acids.

The rearrangement links TRBV7-2 to TRBJ1-2; 10 nucleotides match TRBD1. The germline V gene encodes CDR1 SGHTA and CDR2 FQGNSA. J lost 3 bases, V lost 7 bases, and 8 bases had no gene match. The CDR3 is made up of 15 amino acids. CDR3 DNA: TGTGCCAGCACCTATAGGGGGACAGGGGACTATGGCTACACCTTC. Translated, it gives CASTYRGTGDYGYTF.

The rearrangement uses TRBV7-9 and TRBJ1-2; 7 bases map to TRBD1. V was pared by 5 bases and J by 3 bases, with 3 bases of the junction left unmatched. Per germline, CDR1 SEHNR and CDR2 FQNEAQ (reference sequence). This CDR3 region has 13 residues. The CDR3 protein is CASSQGQHYGYTF. CDR3 sequence (DNA): TGTGCCAGCAGCCAGGGACAGCACTATGGCTACACCTTC.

V and J are TRBV27 and TRBJ1-5; TRBD1 is a possible D gene (6 bases). Trimming removed 6 bases at V and 5 bases at J, with 11 bases between. The CDR3 loop spans 13 amino acids. Germline CDR1 reads MNHEY; CDR2 reads SMNVEV (reference sequence). DNA for the CDR3: TGTGCCAGCAGGGGGGCGGATTATCAGCCCCAGCATTTT. Translating it yields CASRGADYQPQHF.

This chain connects TRBV4-2 to TRBJ2-2; TRBD2 might be the D (6 bases). The CDR3 consists of 15 residues. Per the germline V gene, CDR1 is LGHNA and CDR2 is YNFKEQ. Trimming pared 4 bases from V and 4 bases from J, leaving 13 bases between. The CDR3 protein is CASSLQGAGTGELFF. In nucleotides, the CDR3 is TGTGCCAGCAGCCTCCAGGGAGCGGGCACCGGGGAGCTGTTTTTT.

The chain has TRBV7-3 and TRBJ1-6, with D possibly being TRBD1 (5 bases). The CDR3 is 15 residues long. From germline, CDR1 is SGHTA and CDR2 FQGTGA. V lost 1 base and J 7 bases, leaving 11 bases between the germline ends. The CDR3 region has the DNA TGTGCCAGCAGCTTAAGAATAGGGGTAAATTCACCCCTCCACTTT. This sequence encodes CASSLRIGVNSPLHF.

Concerning this clonotype: The conserved final phenylalanine or tryptophan is absent from the CDR3, which likely points to a read error. J is TRBJ1-1 and V is TRBV7-9, with TRBD1 matching 11 bases. The J segment lost 5 bases and the V segment lost 4 bases, leaving 6 bases of the junction unmatched. There are 15 residues in the CDR3. The germline V gene has CDR1 SEHNR and CDR2 FQNEAQ (reference sequence). CDR3 region: CASSSGDRGRTEAFL. For the CDR3, the DNA is TGTGCCAGCAGCTCCGGGGACAGGGGGAGGACTGAAGCTTTCCTT.

This clonotype turned up a few times. V is TRBV2 and J is TRBJ2-7; the D is unclear. The CDR3 contains 13 residues. The germline gives CDR1 SNHLY, CDR2 FYNNEI. V was cut by 6 bases and J by 4 bases, with 13 bases left in between. The CDR3 region has the DNA TGTGCCAGCAGGCAGTCCGCCCCTTACGAGCAGTACGTC. Its protein product is CASRQSAPYEQYV.

The chain joins TRBV7-8 to TRBJ1-5; the match to TRBD1 covers 7 bases. Unmatched junction bases numbered 5, after V lost 5 bases and J lost 1 base. The germline CDR1 and CDR2 sequences are SGHVS and FQNEAQ. The length of the CDR3 is 15 residues. The CDR3 DNA reads as TGTGCCAGCAGCCTCCTGACAGGGAGCAATCAGCCCCAGCATTTT. Its translation: CASSLLTGSNQPQHF. Combining the CDR3 with reference TRBV7-8 and TRBJ1-5 gives the whole variable domain GAGVSQSPRYKVAKRGQDVALRCDPISGHVSLFWYQQALGQGPEFLTYFQNEAQLDKSGLPSDRFFAERPEGSVSTLKIQRTQQEDSAVYLCASSLLTGSNQPQHFGDGTRLSIL.

The chain links TRBV20-1 to TRBJ1-1; 8 positions agree with TRBD1. Germline trimming cut 6 bases from V and 8 bases from J; bases unmatched to any gene: 17. This CDR3 has 15 amino acids. Germline V gene lookup returns CDR1 DFQATT and CDR2 SNEGSKA (reference sequence). Written as DNA, the CDR3 is TGCAGTGCCTTCTTTTGGGGACAGGTCGTCCCGGAAGCTTTCTTT. It encodes CSAFFWGQVVPEAFF.

This clonotype was observed a few times. The chain joins TRBV27 to TRBJ1-4; D ambiguous. Germline V CDR1 and CDR2: MNHEY, SMNVEV (reference sequence). V lost 0 bases and J lost 2, with 10 bases in between. The length of the CDR3 is 16 residues. DNA of the CDR3: TGTGCCAGCAGTTTATCGACGCGGGGTACTAATGAAAAACTGTTTTTT. This encodes CASSLSTRGTNEKLFF.